This T cell receptor beta chain was identified during a study of high-grade serous ovarian cancer treatment subgroups. The protocol was immunoSEQ multiplex PCR, while the TCRdb copy is restricted to in-frame clones and leaves out a portion. The data contain fewer than 9,000 clones, 76% of them singletons. Per the germline V gene, CDR1 is MNHNS and CDR2 is SASEGT. This CDR3 is 17 amino acids long. About this clone itself: A read error may produce the germline difference seen at one junction end.

Tumor tissue was taken before any definitive surgery or chemotherapy was given. The chain employs TRBV6-1 and TRBJ2-7; either TRBD1 or TRBD2 may supply D (7 bases each). The source of this sequence is a human donor with high-grade serous ovarian cancer. The sequenced material came from tumor tissue. The CDR3 bases are TGTGCCATCAGTGAGGGAGGGGGCCTTACTCCCACCTACGAGCAGTACTTC. This encodes CAISEGGGLTPTYEQYF.